This TCR beta chain was documented in a study of blood T cell repertoires in COVID-19. Study-level background: Specimens from acute and convalescent COVID-19 originated in the United States, Italy and Spain.

CDR1 is SGHAT and CDR2 is FQNNGV in the germline V gene. V lost 0 bases and J lost 4, with 6 bases in between. This CDR3 comprises 14 residues. Individuals drawn from around 25 US areas were roughly 18 to 89 years old. Participants had their cohort set by participant-reported clinical history. Clones were read by immunoSEQ multiplex PCR, and TCRdb kept only the in-frame ones, dropping some. The sample has roughly 400,000 clones; 70% to 90% are singletons. V usage is TRBV11-2 and J usage is TRBJ2-2; D is unclear. Sample: PBMCs or T cells enriched from blood (not recorded which). This receptor was taken from a woman aged 18-30 years who had been exposed to COVID-19. As DNA, the CDR3 is TGTGCCAGCAGCTTAGATCTAGTCACCGGGGAGCTGTTTTTT. This sequence encodes CASSLDLVTGELFF.